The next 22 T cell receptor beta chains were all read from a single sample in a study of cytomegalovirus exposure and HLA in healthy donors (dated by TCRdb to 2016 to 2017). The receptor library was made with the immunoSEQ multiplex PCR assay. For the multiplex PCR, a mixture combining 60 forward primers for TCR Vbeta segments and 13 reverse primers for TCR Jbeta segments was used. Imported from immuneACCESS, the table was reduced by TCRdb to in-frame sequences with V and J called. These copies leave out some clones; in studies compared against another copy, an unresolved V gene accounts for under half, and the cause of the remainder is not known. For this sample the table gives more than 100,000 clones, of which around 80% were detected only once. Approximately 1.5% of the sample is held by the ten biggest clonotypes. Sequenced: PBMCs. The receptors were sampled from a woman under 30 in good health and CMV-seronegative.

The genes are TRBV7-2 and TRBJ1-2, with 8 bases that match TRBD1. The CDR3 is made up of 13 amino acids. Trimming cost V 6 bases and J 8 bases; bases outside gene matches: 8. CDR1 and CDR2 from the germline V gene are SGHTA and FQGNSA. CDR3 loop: CASRPTGDYGYTF. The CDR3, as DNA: TGTGCCAGCAGACCGACAGGGGATTACGGCTACACCTTC.

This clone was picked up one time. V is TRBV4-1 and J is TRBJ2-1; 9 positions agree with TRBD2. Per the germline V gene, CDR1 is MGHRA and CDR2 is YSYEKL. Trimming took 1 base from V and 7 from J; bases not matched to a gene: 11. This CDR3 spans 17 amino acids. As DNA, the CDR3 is TGCGCCAGCAGCCAAGTTCTCCTAGCGGGGTCTAGGAATGAGCAGTTCTTC. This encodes CASSQVLLAGSRNEQFF.

The CDR3 here is CASSYSRTGWTYEQYF. In DNA form, the CDR3 reads TGTGCCAGCAGTTACTCTCGGACAGGGTGGACCTACGAGCAGTACTTC. The V call is TRBV6-6, the J call TRBJ2-7, with 8 bases matching TRBD1. The V and J ends lost 0 bases and 2 bases, in that order; junction bases with no gene match: 6. CDR3 length: 16 amino acids. Germline assignment: CDR1 MNHNY and CDR2 SVGAGI (reference sequence).

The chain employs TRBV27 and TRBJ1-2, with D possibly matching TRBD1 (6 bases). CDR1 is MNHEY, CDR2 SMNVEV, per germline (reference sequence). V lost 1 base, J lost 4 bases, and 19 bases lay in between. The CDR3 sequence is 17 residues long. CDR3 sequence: CASSLLVFGGRVYGYTF. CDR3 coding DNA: TGTGCCAGCAGTTTATTAGTCTTTGGGGGCCGAGTCTATGGCTACACCTTC.

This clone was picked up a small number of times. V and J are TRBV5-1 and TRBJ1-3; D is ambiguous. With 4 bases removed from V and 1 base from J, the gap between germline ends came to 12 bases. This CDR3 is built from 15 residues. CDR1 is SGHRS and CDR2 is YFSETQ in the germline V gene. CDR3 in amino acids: CASSKPMESGNTIYF. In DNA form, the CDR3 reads TGCGCCAGCAGCAAACCGATGGAGTCTGGAAACACCATATATTTT. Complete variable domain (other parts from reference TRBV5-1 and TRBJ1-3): KAGVTQTPRYLIKTRGQQVTLSCSPISGHRSVSWYQQTPGQGLQFLFEYFSETQRNKGNFPGRFSGRQFSNSRSEMNVSTLELGDSALYLCASSKPMESGNTIYFGEGSWLTVV.

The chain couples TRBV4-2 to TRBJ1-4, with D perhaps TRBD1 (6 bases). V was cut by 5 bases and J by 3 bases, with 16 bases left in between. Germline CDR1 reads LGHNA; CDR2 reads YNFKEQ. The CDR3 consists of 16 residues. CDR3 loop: CASSSGAGAANEKLFF. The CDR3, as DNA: TGTGCCAGCAGCTCGGGGGCGGGGGCCGCTAATGAAAAACTGTTTTTT.

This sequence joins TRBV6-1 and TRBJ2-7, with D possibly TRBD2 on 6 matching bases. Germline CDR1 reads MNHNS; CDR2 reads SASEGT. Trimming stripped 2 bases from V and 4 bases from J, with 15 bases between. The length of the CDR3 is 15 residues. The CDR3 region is CASSELARSEYEQYF. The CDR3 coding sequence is TGTGCCAGCAGTGAACTAGCGAGATCGGAATACGAGCAGTACTTC.

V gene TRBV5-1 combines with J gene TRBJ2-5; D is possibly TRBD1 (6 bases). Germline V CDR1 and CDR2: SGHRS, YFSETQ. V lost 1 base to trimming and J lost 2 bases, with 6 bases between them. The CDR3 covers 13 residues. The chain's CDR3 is CASSLQGQETQYF. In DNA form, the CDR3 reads TGCGCCAGCAGCTTGCAGGGGCAAGAGACCCAGTACTTC.

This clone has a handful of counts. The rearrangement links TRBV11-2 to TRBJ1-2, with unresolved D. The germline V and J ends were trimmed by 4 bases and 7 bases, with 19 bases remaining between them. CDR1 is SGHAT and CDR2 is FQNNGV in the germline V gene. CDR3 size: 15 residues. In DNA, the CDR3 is TGTGCCAGCAGCTCACTTAAGAGGGTCGGCTTTGGCTACACCTTC. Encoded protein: CASSSLKRVGFGYTF.

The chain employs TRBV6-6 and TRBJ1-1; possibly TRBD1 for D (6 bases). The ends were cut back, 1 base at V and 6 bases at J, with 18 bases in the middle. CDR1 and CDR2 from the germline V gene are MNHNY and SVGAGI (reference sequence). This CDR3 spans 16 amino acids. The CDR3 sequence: CASSYFLNQKGAEAFF. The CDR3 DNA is TGTGCCAGCAGTTACTTTCTCAACCAAAAGGGGGCTGAAGCTTTCTTT.

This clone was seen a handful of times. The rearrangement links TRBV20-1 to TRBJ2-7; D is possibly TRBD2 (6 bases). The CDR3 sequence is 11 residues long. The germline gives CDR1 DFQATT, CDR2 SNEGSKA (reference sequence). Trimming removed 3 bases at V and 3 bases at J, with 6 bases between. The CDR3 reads CSAREGYEQYF. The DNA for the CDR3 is TGCAGTGCTAGGGAGGGCTACGAGCAGTACTTC.

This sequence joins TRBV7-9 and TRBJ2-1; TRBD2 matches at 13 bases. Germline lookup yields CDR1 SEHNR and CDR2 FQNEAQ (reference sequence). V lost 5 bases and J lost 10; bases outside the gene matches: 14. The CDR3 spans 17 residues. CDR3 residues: CASSPTLGLAGEGEQFF. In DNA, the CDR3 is TGTGCCAGCAGCCCGACACTTGGACTAGCGGGAGAGGGGGAGCAGTTCTTC.

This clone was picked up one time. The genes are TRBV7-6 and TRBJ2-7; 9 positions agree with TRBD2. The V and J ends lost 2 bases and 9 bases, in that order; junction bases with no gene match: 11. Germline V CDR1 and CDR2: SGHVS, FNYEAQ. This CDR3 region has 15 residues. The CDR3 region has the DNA TGTGCCAGCAGCTTATTCAGAGCGGGGGGTGGTGGGCAGTACTTC. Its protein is CASSLFRAGGGGQYF.

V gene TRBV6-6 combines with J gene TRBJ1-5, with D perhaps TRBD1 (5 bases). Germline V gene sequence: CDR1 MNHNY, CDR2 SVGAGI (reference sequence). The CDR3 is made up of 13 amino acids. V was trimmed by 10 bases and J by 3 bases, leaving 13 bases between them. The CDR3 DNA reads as TGTGCCACCCGACAGAGCAACAATCAGCCCCAGCATTTT. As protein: CATRQSNNQPQHF.

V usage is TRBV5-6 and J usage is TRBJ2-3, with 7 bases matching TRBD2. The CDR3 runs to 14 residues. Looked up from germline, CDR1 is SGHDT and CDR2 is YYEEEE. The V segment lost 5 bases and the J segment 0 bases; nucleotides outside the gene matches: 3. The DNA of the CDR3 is TGTGCCAGCAGAGCGGGGCCTAGCACAGATACGCAGTATTTT. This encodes CASRAGPSTDTQYF.

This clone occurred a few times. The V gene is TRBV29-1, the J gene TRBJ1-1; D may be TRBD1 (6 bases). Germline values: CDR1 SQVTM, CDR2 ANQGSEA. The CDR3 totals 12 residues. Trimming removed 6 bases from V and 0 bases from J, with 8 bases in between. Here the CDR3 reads CSVTGMNTEAFF. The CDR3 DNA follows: TGCAGCGTGACAGGCATGAACACTGAAGCTTTCTTT. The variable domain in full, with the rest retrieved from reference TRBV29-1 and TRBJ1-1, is SAVISQKPSRDICQRGTSLTIQCQVDSQVTMMFWYRQQPGQSLTLIATANQGSEATYESGFVIDKFPISRPNLTFSTLTVSNMSPEDSSIYLCSVTGMNTEAFFGQGTRLTVV.

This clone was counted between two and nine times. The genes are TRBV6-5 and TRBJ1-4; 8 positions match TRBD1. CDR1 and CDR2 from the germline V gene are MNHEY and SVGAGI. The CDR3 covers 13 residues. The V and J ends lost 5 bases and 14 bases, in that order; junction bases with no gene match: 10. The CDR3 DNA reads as TGTGCCAGCAGTCAGGGACAGGCCAGGGCGCTGTTTTTT. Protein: CASSQGQARALFF.

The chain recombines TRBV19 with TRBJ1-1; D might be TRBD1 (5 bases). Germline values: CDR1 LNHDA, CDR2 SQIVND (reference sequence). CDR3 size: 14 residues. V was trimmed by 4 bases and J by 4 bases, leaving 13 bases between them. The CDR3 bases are TGTGCCAGTAGTACTCGCAGGGTGGTCACTGAAGCTTTCTTT. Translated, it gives CASSTRRVVTEAFF.

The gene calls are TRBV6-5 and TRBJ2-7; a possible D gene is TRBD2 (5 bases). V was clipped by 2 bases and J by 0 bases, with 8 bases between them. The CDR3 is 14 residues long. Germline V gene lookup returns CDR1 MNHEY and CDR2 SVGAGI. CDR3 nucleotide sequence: TGTGCCAGCAGTTACGGGGAGAGCTCCTACGAGCAGTACTTC. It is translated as CASSYGESSYEQYF.

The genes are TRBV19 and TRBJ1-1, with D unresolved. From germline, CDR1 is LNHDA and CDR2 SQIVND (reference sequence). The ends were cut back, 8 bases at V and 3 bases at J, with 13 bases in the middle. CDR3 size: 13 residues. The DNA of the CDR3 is TGTGCCAGTTCACCTACGAGGGACACTGAAGCTTTCTTT. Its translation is CASSPTRDTEAFF.

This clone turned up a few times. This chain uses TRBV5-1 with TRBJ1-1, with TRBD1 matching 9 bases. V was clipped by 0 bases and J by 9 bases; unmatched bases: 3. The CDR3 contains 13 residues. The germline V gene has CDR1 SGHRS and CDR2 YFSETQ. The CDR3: CASSLDGTGKAFF. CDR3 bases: TGCGCCAGCAGCTTGGACGGGACAGGGAAAGCTTTCTTT.

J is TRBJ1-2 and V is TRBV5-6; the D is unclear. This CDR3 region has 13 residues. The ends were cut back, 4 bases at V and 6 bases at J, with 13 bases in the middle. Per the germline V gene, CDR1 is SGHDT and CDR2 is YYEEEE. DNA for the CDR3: TGTGCCAGCAGCAGATGGGCCACTGATGGCTACACCTTC. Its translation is CASSRWATDGYTF.